Described below is a single T cell receptor beta chain sequence and its context. Antigen unknown. Some clones are missing from TCRdb's copy, which holds only in-frame ones; the method was immunoSEQ multiplex PCR. The table has over 25,000 clones, over 80% seen once. V gave up 4 bases and J gave up 4 bases; unmatched junction bases: 3. The CDR3 has 14 residues. CDR1 and CDR2 (germline): LGHNA, YNFKEQ. The data derive from a study of T cells in narcolepsy. Turning to the study itself: Patients with NT1 or NT2 and healthy control donors were enrolled. Whole-study findings and limits: Reportedly, autoreactive clonotypes were serially detected in patients' blood but not controls'. In some patient and control memory CD4+ samples, autoreactive clones were absent. Same-patient CSF and blood CD4+ T cell clonotypes included HCRT-specific and TRIB2-specific autoreactive ones.

Sample: CD45RA- memory CD4+ T cells from PBMCs. This receptor was identified in a human donor with narcolepsy. V usage is TRBV4-2 and J usage is TRBJ1-2; TRBD1 matches at 10 bases. This CDR3 is CASSLGTGAYGYTF. The CDR3 region has the DNA TGTGCCAGCAGCCTAGGGACAGGGGCCTATGGCTACACCTTC.